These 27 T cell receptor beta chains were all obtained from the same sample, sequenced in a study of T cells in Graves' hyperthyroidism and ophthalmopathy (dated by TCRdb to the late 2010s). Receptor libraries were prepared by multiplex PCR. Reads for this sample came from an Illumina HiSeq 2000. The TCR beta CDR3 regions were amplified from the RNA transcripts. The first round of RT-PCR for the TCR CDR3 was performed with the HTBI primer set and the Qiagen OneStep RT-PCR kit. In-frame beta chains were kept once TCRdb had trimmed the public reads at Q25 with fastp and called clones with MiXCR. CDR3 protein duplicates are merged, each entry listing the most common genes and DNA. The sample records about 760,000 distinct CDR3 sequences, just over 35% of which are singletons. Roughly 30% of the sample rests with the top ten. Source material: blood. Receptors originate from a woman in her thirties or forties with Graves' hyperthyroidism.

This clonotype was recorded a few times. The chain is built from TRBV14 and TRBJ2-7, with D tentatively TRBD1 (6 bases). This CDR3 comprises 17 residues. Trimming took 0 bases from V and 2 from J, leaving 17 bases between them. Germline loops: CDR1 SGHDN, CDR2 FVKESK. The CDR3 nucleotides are TGTGCCAGCAGCCAAGATGGGACCGGGACATTCACCTACGAGCAGTACTTC. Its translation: CASSQDGTGTFTYEQYF.

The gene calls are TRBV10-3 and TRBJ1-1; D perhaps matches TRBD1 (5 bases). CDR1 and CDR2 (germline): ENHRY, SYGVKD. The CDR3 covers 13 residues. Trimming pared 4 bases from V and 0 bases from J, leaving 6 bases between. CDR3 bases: TGTGCCATCAGTGTGGACATGAACACTGAAGCTTTCTTT. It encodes CAISVDMNTEAFF.

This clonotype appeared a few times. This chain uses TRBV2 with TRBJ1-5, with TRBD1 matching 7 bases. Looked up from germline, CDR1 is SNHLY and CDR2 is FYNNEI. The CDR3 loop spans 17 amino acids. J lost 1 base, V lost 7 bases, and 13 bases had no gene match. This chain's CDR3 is CASTSLQGGVSNQPQHF. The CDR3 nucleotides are TGTGCCAGCACTTCCCTTCAGGGGGGGGTGAGCAATCAGCCCCAGCATTTT. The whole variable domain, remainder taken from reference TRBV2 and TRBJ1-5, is EPEVTQTPSHQVTQMGQEVILRCVPISNHLYFYWYRQILGQKVEFLVSFYNNEISEKSEIFDDQFSVERPDGSNFTLKIRSTKLEDSAMYFCASTSLQGGVSNQPQHFGDGTRLSIL.

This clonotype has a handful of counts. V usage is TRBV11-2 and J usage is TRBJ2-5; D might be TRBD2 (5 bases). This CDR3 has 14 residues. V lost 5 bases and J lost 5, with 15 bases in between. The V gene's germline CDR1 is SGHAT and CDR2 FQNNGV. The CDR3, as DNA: TGTGCCAGCAGCCCCCCAGAGGGTAGGGAGACCCAGTACTTC. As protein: CASSPPEGRETQYF.

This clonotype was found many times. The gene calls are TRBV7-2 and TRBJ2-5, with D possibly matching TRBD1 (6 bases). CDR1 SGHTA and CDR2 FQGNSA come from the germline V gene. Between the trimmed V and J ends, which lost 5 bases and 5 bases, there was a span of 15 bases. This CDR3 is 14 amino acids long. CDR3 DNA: TGTACCAGCAGCGTCTACAGGGAGTGGGAGACCCAGTACTTC. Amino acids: CTSSVYREWETQYF.

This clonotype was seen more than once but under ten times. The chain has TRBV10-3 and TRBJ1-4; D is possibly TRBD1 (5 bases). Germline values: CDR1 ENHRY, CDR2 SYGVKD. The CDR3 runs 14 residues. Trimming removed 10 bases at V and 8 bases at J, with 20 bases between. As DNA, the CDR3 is TGTGCCAGCGGCCGAGGGGACGGGGGGGAAAAACTGTTTTTT. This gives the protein CASGRGDGGEKLFF.

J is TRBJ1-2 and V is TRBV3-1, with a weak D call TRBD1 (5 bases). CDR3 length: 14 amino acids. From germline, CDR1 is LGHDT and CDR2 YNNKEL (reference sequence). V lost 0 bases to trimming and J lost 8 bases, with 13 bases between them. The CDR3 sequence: CASSQDNRGRGYTF. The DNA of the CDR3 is TGTGCCAGCAGCCAAGATAACCGGGGACGGGGCTACACCTTC.

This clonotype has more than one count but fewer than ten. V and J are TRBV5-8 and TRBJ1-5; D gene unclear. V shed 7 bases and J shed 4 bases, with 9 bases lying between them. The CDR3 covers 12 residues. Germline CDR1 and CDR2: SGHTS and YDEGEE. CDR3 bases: TGTGCCAGCCCCAAGCTTAATCAGCCCCAGCATTTT. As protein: CASPKLNQPQHF.

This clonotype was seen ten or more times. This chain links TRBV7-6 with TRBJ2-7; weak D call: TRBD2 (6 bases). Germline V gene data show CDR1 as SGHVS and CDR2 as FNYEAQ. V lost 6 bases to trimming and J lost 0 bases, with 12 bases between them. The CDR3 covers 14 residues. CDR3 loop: CASRRDLNSYEQYF. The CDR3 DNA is TGTGCCAGCAGGCGGGACCTAAACTCCTACGAGCAGTACTTC.

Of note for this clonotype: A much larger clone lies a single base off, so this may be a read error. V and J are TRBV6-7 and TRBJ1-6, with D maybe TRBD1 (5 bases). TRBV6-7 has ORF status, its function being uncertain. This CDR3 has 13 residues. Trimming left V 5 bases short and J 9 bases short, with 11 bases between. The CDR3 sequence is CASSQGGCSPLHF. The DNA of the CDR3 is TGTGCCAGCAGTCAGGGAGGTTGTTCACCCCTCCACTTT.

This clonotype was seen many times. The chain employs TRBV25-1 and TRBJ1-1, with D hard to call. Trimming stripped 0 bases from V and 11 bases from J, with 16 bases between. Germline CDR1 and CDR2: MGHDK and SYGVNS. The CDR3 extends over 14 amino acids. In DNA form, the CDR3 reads TGTGCCAGCAGTGAATATTCAGACCGATCGGGGGCTTTCTTT. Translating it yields CASSEYSDRSGAFF.

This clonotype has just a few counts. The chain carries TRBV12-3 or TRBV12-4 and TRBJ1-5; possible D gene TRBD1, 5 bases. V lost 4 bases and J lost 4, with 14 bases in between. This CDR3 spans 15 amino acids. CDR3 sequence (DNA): TGTGCCAGCAGTTCCGGGACGAGACTTAATCAGCCCCAGCATTTT. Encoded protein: CASSSGTRLNQPQHF.

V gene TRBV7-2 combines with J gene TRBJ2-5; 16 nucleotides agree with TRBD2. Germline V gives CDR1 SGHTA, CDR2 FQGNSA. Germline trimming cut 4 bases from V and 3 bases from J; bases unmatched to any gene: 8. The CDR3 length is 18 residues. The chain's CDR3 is CASSSSGTSGRGEETQYF. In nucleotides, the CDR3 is TGTGCCAGCAGCTCCTCCGGGACTAGCGGGAGGGGGGAAGAGACCCAGTACTTC.

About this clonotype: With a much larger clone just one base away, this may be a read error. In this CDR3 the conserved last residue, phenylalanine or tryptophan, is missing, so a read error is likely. The CDR3 DNA sequence: TGTGCCAGTAGTATTACCTCGGATTCACCCCTCCACCTT. It codes for CASSITSDSPLHL. The chain uses TRBV19 and TRBJ1-6; D is unclear. In germline, CDR1 is LNHDA, CDR2 SQIVND (reference sequence). The CDR3 has 13 residues. Trimming removed 3 bases at V and 8 bases at J, with 8 bases between.

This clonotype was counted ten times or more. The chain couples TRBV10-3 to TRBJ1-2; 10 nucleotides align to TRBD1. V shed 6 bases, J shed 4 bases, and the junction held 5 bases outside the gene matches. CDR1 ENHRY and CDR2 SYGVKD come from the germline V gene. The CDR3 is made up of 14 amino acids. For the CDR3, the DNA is TGTGCCATCAGCGGGACAGGGGAGGCCTATGGCTACACCTTC. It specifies CAISGTGEAYGYTF.

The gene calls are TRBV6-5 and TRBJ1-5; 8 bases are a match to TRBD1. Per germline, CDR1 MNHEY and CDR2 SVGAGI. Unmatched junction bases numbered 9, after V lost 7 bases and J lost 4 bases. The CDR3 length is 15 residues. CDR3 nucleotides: TGTGCCAGCAAGTTAACAGGGGGAGGGAATCAGCCCCAGCATTTT. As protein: CASKLTGGGNQPQHF.

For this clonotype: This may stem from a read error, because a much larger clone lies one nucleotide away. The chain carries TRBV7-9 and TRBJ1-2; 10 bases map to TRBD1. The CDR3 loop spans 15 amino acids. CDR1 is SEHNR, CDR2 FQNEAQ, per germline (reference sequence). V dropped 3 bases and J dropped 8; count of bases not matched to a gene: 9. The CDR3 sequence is CASSLGDRGRKGYTF. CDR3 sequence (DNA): TGTGCCAGCAGCTTGGGAGACAGGGGGCGTAAAGGCTACACCTTC.

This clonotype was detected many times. The CDR3 spells CAVKTNRVHTEAFF. Here the CDR3 DNA reads TGTGCCGTCAAAACTAACAGGGTACACACTGAAGCTTTCTTT. The J gene is TRBJ1-1, the V gene TRBV12-3 or TRBV12-4, with a tentative D call TRBD1 (6 bases). Trimming took off 11 bases at V and 3 bases at J, with 19 bases between the two ends. The CDR3 covers 14 residues.

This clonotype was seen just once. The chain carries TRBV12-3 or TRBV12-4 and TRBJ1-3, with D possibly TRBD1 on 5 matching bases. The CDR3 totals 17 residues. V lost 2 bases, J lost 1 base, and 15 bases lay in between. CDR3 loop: CASSLMMGVNSGNTIYF. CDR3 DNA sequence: TGTGCCAGCAGTTTAATGATGGGGGTTAATTCTGGAAACACCATATATTTT.

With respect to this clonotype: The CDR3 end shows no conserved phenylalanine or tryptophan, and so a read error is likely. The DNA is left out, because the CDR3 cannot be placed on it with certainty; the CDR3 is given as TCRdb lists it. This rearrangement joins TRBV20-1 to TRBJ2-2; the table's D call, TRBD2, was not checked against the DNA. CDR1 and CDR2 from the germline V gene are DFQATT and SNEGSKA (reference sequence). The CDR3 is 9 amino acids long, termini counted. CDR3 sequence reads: CSARAAGLA.

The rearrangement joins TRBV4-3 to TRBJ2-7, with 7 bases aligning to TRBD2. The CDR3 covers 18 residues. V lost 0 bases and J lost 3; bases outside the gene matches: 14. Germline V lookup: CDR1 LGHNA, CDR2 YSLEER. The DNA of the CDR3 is TGCGCCAGCAGCCAAGATAAGACTTTCGGGGGAGGGAGCTACGAGCAGTACTTC. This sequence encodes CASSQDKTFGGGSYEQYF.

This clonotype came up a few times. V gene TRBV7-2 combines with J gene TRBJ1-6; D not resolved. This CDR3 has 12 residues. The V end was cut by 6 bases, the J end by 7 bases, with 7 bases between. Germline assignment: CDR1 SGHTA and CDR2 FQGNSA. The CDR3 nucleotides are TGTGCCAGCAGTGGGGAGAATTCACCCCTCCACTTT. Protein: CASSGENSPLHF.

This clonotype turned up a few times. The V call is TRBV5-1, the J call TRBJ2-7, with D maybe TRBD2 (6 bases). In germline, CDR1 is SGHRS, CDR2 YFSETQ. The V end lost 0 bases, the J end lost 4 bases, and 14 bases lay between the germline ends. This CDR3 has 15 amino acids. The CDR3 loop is CASSLAGGVAYEQYF. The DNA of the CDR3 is TGCGCCAGCAGCTTGGCCGGGGGAGTAGCTTACGAGCAGTACTTC.

The DNA for the CDR3 is TGTGCCATCAGCCCACCCGGACAGGGATCGCCATTCTCTGGAAACACCATATATTTT. Protein product: CAISPPGQGSPFSGNTIYF. The chain joins TRBV10-3 to TRBJ1-3; 8 bases match TRBD1. This CDR3 spans 19 amino acids. Germline CDR1 and CDR2: ENHRY and SYGVKD. Germline trimming cut 6 bases from V and 0 bases from J; bases unmatched to any gene: 16.

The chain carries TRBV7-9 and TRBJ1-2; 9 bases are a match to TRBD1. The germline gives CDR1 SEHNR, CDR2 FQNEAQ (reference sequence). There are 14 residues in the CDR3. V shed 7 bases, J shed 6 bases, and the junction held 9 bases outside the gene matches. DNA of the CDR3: TGTGCCAGCAACCATAACACAGGGGGCGATGGCTACACCTTC. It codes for CASNHNTGGDGYTF. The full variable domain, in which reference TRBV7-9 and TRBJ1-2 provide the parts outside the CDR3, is DTGVSQNPRHKITKRGQNVTFRCDPISEHNRLYWYRQTLGQGPEFLTYFQNEAQLEKSRLLSDRFSAERPKGSFSTLEIQRTEQGDSAMYLCASNHNTGGDGYTFGSGTRLTVV.

The CDR3 DNA is TGTGCCTGGAGTAACCGGGACCGTTCCTACGAGCAGTACTTC. Amino acid sequence: CAWSNRDRSYEQYF. The rearrangement links TRBV30 to TRBJ2-7; D may be TRBD1 or TRBD2 (5 bases each). Germline-derived CDR1 and CDR2 are GTSNPN and SVGIG (reference sequence). The CDR3 totals 14 residues. V gave up 2 bases and J gave up 1 base, with 12 bases separating them.

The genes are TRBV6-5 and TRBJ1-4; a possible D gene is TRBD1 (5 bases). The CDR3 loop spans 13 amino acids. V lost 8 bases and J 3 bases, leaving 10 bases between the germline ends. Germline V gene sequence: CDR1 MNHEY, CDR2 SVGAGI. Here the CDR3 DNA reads TGTGCCAGCGGATACAGGCCTAATGAAAAACTGTTTTTT. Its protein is CASGYRPNEKLFF.